A selection of T cell receptor beta chains follows, all from one sample in a study of T cell changes during pregnancy in multiple sclerosis. Measured with immunoSEQ multiplex PCR; TCRdb has only the in-frame clones, and not every one. The repertoire holds approximately 100,000 clones, 85% to 95% seen once, with around 1.5% in the top ten. The sequences come from peripheral blood, collected after pregnancy. The receptor set was obtained from a female donor with multiple sclerosis, enrolled in a pregnancy study. Both conserved end residues are part of each CDR3. Fields, in order: clone size, D gene, V gene, J gene, CDR3 DNA, CDR3 protein. The D gene is left open where the match is weak. Clone size is given for some rows only: seen once, a few or many times, or a class if the clone is expanded.

.	.	TRBV5-1	TRBJ2-4	TGCGCCAGCAGCTTGGTTCCAGGGTTACCGGAAAACATTCAGTACTTC	CASSLVPGLPENIQYF
.	TRBD1	TRBV28	TRBJ1-2	TGTGCCAGCAGTTTCGGAAGACAGGGAGGAGGCTACACCTTC	CASSFGRQGGGYTF
.	TRBD1	TRBV28	TRBJ2-1	TGTGCCATCACCTCCCCAGGGGGCTCTATACCCAATGAGCAGTTCTTC	CAITSPGGSIPNEQFF
.	.	TRBV7-9	TRBJ2-5	TGTGCCAGCAGCTCCCCGTCCGGGTTCCAAGAGACCCAGTACTTC	CASSSPSGFQETQYF
.	.	TRBV28	TRBJ2-7	TGTGCCAGCACATATGCGGGACTGAGATACGAGCAGTACTTC	CASTYAGLRYEQYF
.	TRBD1	TRBV28	TRBJ1-4	TGTGCCAGCGGCCTCCGGGACAGGGAAACTAATGAAAAACTGTTTTTT	CASGLRDRETNEKLFF
.	.	TRBV27	TRBJ2-7	TGTGCCAGCAGTTTATCAGTTGGGAGCTCCTACGAGCAGTACTTC	CASSLSVGSSYEQYF
once	.	TRBV29-1	TRBJ1-1	TGCAGCGTTGGGGATTGGGGGGGAAACACTGAAGCTTTCTTT	CSVGDWGGNTEAFF
.	TRBD2	TRBV27	TRBJ2-7	TGTGCCAGCAGTTGGGGAGGGAGCTCCTACGAGCAGTACTTC	CASSWGGSSYEQYF
.	TRBD2	TRBV11-2	TRBJ2-5	TGTGCCAGCAGCCCTAGCGGGACTCAACAAGAGACCCAGTACTTC	CASSPSGTQQETQYF
.	.	TRBV7-8	TRBJ1-1	TGTGCCAGCAGCTTAGGGGGGGGAGGCACTGAAGCTTTCTTT	CASSLGGGGTEAFF
once	TRBD2	TRBV30	TRBJ2-1	TGTGCCTGGGACGGTGGAGCGGGAGTGCCAAATGAGCAGTTCTTC	CAWDGGAGVPNEQFF
.	.	TRBV19	TRBJ2-5	TGTGCCAGTAGTATAGGGAGGGGGGGGTTAGAGACCCAGTACTTC	CASSIGRGGLETQYF
.	TRBD1	TRBV5-6	TRBJ1-2	TGTGCCAGCAGCTTGGCGGGACAGGGGGCGCTTTATGGCTACACCTTC	CASSLAGQGALYGYTF
.	.	TRBV5-4	TRBJ2-7	TGTGCCAGCAGCGGCGGACACTCACTGTCCTACGAGCAGTACTTC	CASSGGHSLSYEQYF
few	.	TRBV7-2	TRBJ1-1	TGTGCCAGCAGCTTACTGGGACTCCTCCTGAACACTGAAGCTTTCTTT	CASSLLGLLLNTEAFF
.	.	TRBV6-5	TRBJ2-3	TGTGCCAGCAGTTCCGGGGATGGAATAGGCACAGATACGCAGTATTTT	CASSSGDGIGTDTQYF
.	TRBD2	TRBV7-2	TRBJ2-3	TGTGCCAGCACCCCTATCCGGGGAGAGCGGGAGGACGCCACAGATACGCAGTATTTT	CASTPIRGEREDATDTQYF
.	.	TRBV19	TRBJ1-2	TGTGCCAGTAGTACTAGACAGGAACTCTATGGCTACACCTTC	CASSTRQELYGYTF
few	TRBD2	TRBV5-6	TRBJ2-1	TGTGCCAGCAGCTGGGGGACTAGCGGGAGGCACTACAATGAGCAGTTCTTC	CASSWGTSGRHYNEQFF
.	.	TRBV27	TRBJ1-1	TGTGCCAGCAGGCCCAGGGTGGCGAACACTGAAGCTTTCTTT	CASRPRVANTEAFF
.	.	TRBV7-8	TRBJ1-3	TGTGCCAGCAGCTTATCCAGGGTCTCTGGAAACACCATATATTTT	CASSLSRVSGNTIYF
.	TRBD2	TRBV7-9	TRBJ2-2	TGTGCCAGCAGCCACCGACTAGCGGGAGACACCGGGGAGCTGTTTTTT	CASSHRLAGDTGELFF
.	.	TRBV6-4	TRBJ1-1	TGTGCCAGCAGTGACTCTGGACGGGGGGTTCCTGAAGCTTTCTTT	CASSDSGRGVPEAFF
.	TRBD1	TRBV19	TRBJ1-4	TGTGCCAGTAAACCCCGACCCCAGGGGGCGCGGGATGAAAAACTGTTTTTT	CASKPRPQGARDEKLFF
.	.	TRBV28	TRBJ2-7	TGTGCCAGCAGTTTCCCAGCGTTCCCCTACGAGCAGTACTTC	CASSFPAFPYEQYF
.	TRBD1	TRBV5-1	TRBJ1-3	TGCGCCAGCACCAACGGCGGGCAGGGGGAAAACACCATATATTTT	CASTNGGQGENTIYF
few	TRBD1	TRBV7-9	TRBJ1-2	TGTGCCAGCAGCGGACCATCGGGACAGACACCGTATGGCTACACCTTC	CASSGPSGQTPYGYTF
.	.	TRBV10-3	TRBJ2-7	TGTGCCATCAACCTCCGGCCGGGCTACGAGCAGTACTTC	CAINLRPGYEQYF
.	TRBD2	TRBV9	TRBJ2-1	TGTGCCAGCAGCGACCGGGACTACCTCTACAATGAGCAGTTCTTC	CASSDRDYLYNEQFF
.	TRBD1	TRBV11-2	TRBJ2-4	TGTGCCAGCAGGCATACAGGGGGAAACATTCAGTACTTC	CASRHTGGNIQYF
.	.	TRBV9	TRBJ1-4	TGTGCCAGCAGCGTAGGAGGAGGGAATAATGAAAAACTGTTTTTT	CASSVGGGNNEKLFF
.	.	TRBV6-5	TRBJ2-2	TGTGCCAGCAGTTACTCCTGGCCCTCGAACACCGGGGAGCTGTTTTTT	CASSYSWPSNTGELFF
.	TRBD1	TRBV29-1	TRBJ2-5	TGCAGCGTTTCCTTGACAGGGTCCCAAGAGACCCAGTACTTC	CSVSLTGSQETQYF
.	TRBD2	TRBV6-5	TRBJ2-7	TGTGCCAGCAGTTACGGGGGGGTTTCCTCCTACGAGCAGTACTTC	CASSYGGVSSYEQYF
once	TRBD1	TRBV19	TRBJ2-5	TGTGCCAGTAGCACCCTCCGACAGGGGATTGAGACCCAGTACTTC	CASSTLRQGIETQYF
.	.	TRBV7-2	TRBJ1-2	TGTGCCAGCAGCTTAGATCCCAGGGGCTATGGCTACACCTTC	CASSLDPRGYGYTF
.	.	TRBV5-1	TRBJ2-2	TGCGCCAGCAGCTTGGTCGGGGGTAACACCGGGGAGCTGTTTTTT	CASSLVGGNTGELFF
.	.	TRBV19	TRBJ1-5	TGTGCCAGTAGTATATCCCCCTCGACATCCTCAGCGGTTCAGCCCCAGCATTTT	CASSISPSTSSAVQPQHF
few	.	TRBV11-2	TRBJ1-1	TGTGCCAGCAGCTTCCTACAGGGGAACACTGAAGCTTTCTTT	CASSFLQGNTEAFF
.	TRBD2	TRBV28	TRBJ2-3	TGTGCCAGCAGTTTCAGCCTAGCGGGAGGAATCGATACGCAGTATTTT	CASSFSLAGGIDTQYF
.	.	TRBV27	TRBJ1-5	TGTGCCAGCAGTTTTGGACAGTTTCTGCCCCAGCATTTT	CASSFGQFLPQHF
once	.	TRBV27	TRBJ1-4	TGTGCCAGCAGTTGGGATTCCCAGGGGTTGGGAAATGAAAAACTGTTTTTT	CASSWDSQGLGNEKLFF
.	TRBD2	TRBV5-1	TRBJ2-2	TGCGCCAGCAGCTCTCGCGGGACTAGCGGGAGGGTCGGGGAGCTGTTTTTT	CASSSRGTSGRVGELFF
.	.	TRBV30	TRBJ1-1	TGTGCCTGGAGTGACGAGGGTAACACTGAAGCTTTCTTT	CAWSDEGNTEAFF
.	.	TRBV28	TRBJ2-7	TGTGCCAGCAGTACGGGAGACGGAGTCTACGAGCAGTACTTC	CASSTGDGVYEQYF
.	TRBD2	TRBV5-6	TRBJ2-7	TGTGCCAGCAGCGTGGCAGTAGCGGGGGGTCGTGAGCAGTACTTC	CASSVAVAGGREQYF
.	TRBD2	TRBV5-1	TRBJ2-3	TGCGCCAGCAGCAAAGGACTAGCGGGGGGCCCTGGGGCAGATACGCAGTATTTT	CASSKGLAGGPGADTQYF
.	.	TRBV7-9	TRBJ1-1	TGTGCCAGCAGCTTATATGTAGGAGGGTTGGTCACTGAAGCTTTCTTT	CASSLYVGGLVTEAFF
.	TRBD1	TRBV27	TRBJ2-1	TGTGCCAGCACCTCCAGGACAGGGTACAATGAGCAGTTCTTC	CASTSRTGYNEQFF
.	.	TRBV9	TRBJ2-3	TGTGCCAGCAGCGCGAGCCGGGGAGGGGACATACTCACAGATACGCAGTATTTT	CASSASRGGDILTDTQYF